This entry concerns a single TCR beta chain. This sample was taken from a study of blood T cell repertoires in COVID-19. The germline gives CDR1 SGHAT, CDR2 FQNNGV. The CDR3 contains 16 residues. The germline V and J ends were trimmed by 5 bases and 4 bases, with 20 bases remaining between them. Sequenced by immunoSEQ multiplex PCR; TCRdb stores in-frame clones only, minus some. The sample lists a few hundred thousand clones; around 82% were seen once. The sequencing sample was made of PBMCs or T cells enriched from blood (not recorded which). The chain recombines TRBV11-2 with TRBJ1-1, with a possible D match to TRBD1 (6 bases). The clonotype originates from a woman aged 35 to 49 with acute COVID-19. CDR3 amino acids: CASSLVKQGIGTEAFF. In DNA form, the CDR3 reads TGTGCCAGCAGCCTCGTAAAGCAGGGGATAGGCACTGAAGCTTTCTTT. Full variable domain (rest looked up from reference TRBV11-2 and TRBJ1-1): EAGVAQSPRYKIIEKRQSVAFWCNPISGHATLYWYQQILGQGPKLLIQFQNNGVVDDSQLPKDRFSAERLKGVDSTLKIQPAKLEDSAVYLCASSLVKQGIGTEAFFGQGTRLTVV.